These 9 T cell receptor beta chains originate from one sample sequenced in a study of cytomegalovirus exposure and HLA in healthy donors. PCR used 60 Vbeta primers and 13 Jbeta primers. TCRdb keeps only in-frame clones here, not all; method: immunoSEQ multiplex PCR. Among more than 85,000 clones listed, roughly three quarters were seen once. The material sequenced was PBMCs. The source of these receptors is a female donor in good health and CMV-seropositive.

V usage is TRBV13 and J usage is TRBJ1-2; 8 nucleotides line up with TRBD1. Germline trimming cut 4 bases from V and 5 bases from J; bases unmatched to any gene: 12. CDR3 size: 16 residues. Germline V gene sequence: CDR1 PRHDT, CDR2 FYEKMQ (reference sequence). The CDR3 DNA reads TGTGCCAGCAGCTCCCGGGACAGGTTGACCCTATATGGCTACACCTTC. It is translated as CASSSRDRLTLYGYTF.

The chain is built from TRBV19 and TRBJ1-4, with unresolved D. The CDR3 spans 15 residues. Germline CDR1 and CDR2: LNHDA and SQIVND (reference sequence). V dropped 2 bases and J dropped 8 bases, with 15 bases sitting between them. CDR3 sequence (DNA): TGTGCCAGTAGTATACTGGGCAGCCCACCGGAAAAACTGTTTTTT. Its translation is CASSILGSPPEKLFF.

The chain carries TRBV27 and TRBJ2-7, with 9 positions matching TRBD2. This CDR3 region has 17 residues. Germline-derived CDR1 and CDR2 are MNHEY and SMNVEV (reference sequence). Trimming removed 1 base from V and 4 bases from J; junction bases left unmatched: 11. This CDR3 reads CASSLYPRRLADYEQYF. The DNA of the CDR3 is TGTGCCAGCAGTTTATACCCCCGTAGACTAGCGGATTACGAGCAGTACTTC.

CDR3 nucleotide sequence: TGTGCCAGCAGCCCCGAGGGGACAGGGGAGCGGACGCAGTATTTT. It specifies CASSPEGTGERTQYF. The chain uses TRBV6-5 and TRBJ2-3; 10 nucleotides align to TRBD1. V shed 6 bases, J shed 9 bases, and the junction held 12 bases outside the gene matches. CDR1 is MNHEY and CDR2 is SVGAGI in the germline V gene. There are 15 residues in the CDR3.

V usage is TRBV5-1 and J usage is TRBJ1-6, with D perhaps matching TRBD1 (5 bases). Trimming took 4 bases from V and 9 from J, leaving 14 bases between them. The germline CDR1 and CDR2 sequences are SGHRS and YFSETQ. The CDR3 is made up of 14 amino acids. Here the CDR3 reads CASSPGLEGSPLHF. CDR3 sequence (DNA): TGCGCCAGCAGCCCGGGACTTGAAGGTTCACCCCTCCACTTT. The variable domain in full, with the rest retrieved from reference TRBV5-1 and TRBJ1-6, is KAGVTQTPRYLIKTRGQQVTLSCSPISGHRSVSWYQQTPGQGLQFLFEYFSETQRNKGNFPGRFSGRQFSNSRSEMNVSTLELGDSALYLCASSPGLEGSPLHFGNGTRLTVT.

CDR3 protein: CASSLDPGEQYF. The CDR3 DNA is TGTGCCAGCAGCCTCGACCCGGGGGAGCAGTACTTC. This chain joins TRBV11-2 and TRBJ2-7; maybe TRBD2 (5 bases). Germline CDR1 and CDR2: SGHAT and FQNNGV. V lost 5 bases to trimming and J lost 7 bases, with 12 bases between them. This CDR3 is 12 amino acids long.

The CDR3 DNA reads as TGCGCCAGCAGCCAGCAAGTACAGGGTAGCTTCAATGAGCAGTTCTTC. Translated: CASSQQVQGSFNEQFF. The chain combines TRBV4-3 with TRBJ2-1, with D possibly matching TRBD1 (6 bases). This CDR3 is 16 amino acids long. Germline V lookup: CDR1 LGHNA, CDR2 YSLEER. The V and J ends lost 3 bases and 6 bases respectively, with 18 bases between them.

The chain couples TRBV7-9 to TRBJ1-1; D is unresolved. Germline V gives CDR1 SEHNR, CDR2 FQNEAQ (reference sequence). The CDR3 covers 15 residues. Trimming left V 4 bases short and J 0 bases short, with 12 bases between. CDR3 protein: CASSWADPLNTEAFF. The CDR3 DNA reads TGTGCCAGCAGCTGGGCAGACCCATTGAACACTGAAGCTTTCTTT.

J is TRBJ2-2 and V is TRBV5-4; D perhaps matches TRBD1 (6 bases). This CDR3 comprises 16 residues. Germline V gene data show CDR1 as SGHNT and CDR2 as YYREEE (reference sequence). The germline V and J ends were trimmed by 2 bases and 2 bases, with 13 bases remaining between them. CDR3 nucleotide sequence: TGTGCCAGCAGCTTAGGAGTACAGGGAAACACCGGGGAGCTGTTTTTT. Its translation is CASSLGVQGNTGELFF. Drawing the rest from reference TRBV5-4 and TRBJ2-2, the complete variable domain is ETGVTQSPTHLIKTRGQQVTLRCSSQSGHNTVSWYQQALGQGPQFIFQYYREEENGRGNFPPRFSGLQFPNYSSELNVNALELDDSALYLCASSLGVQGNTGELFFGEGSRLTVL.